This record looks at one TCR beta chain sequence and its context. No cognate antigen has been identified for it. Per-base quality was not reported, and no clone a single base away is much larger than it. The CDR3 goes from the cysteine to the phenylalanine over 18 residues. Only the CDR3 DNA stays, 54 bases, in frame from base 1. V drops 0 bases and J drops 0 bases, leaving 15 bases in between. For CDR1 and CDR2, the germline V gene lists LGHNA and YSLEER. To sequence the TCRbeta CDR3 region, genomic DNA was isolated from the sorted cells. The immunoSEQ Assay was used for sequencing of TCRbeta CDR3 regions. Here the immuneACCESS table is served through TCRdb, limited to in-frame sequences with V and J called. Missing clones are a known gap in these copies; in checked studies unresolved V genes cover under half, and the rest lacks a known reason. For this sample the table gives tens of thousands of clones, of which 81% were detected only once. The top ten hold roughly 4.6% of the sample.

The data were taken from a study of OX40 agonist ivuxolimab in advanced cancers. In terms of the full investigation: The costimulatory receptor OX40 (CD134) was targeted by ivuxolimab, a fully human IgG2 agonistic monoclonal antibody. Intravenous ivuxolimab was administered to patients every 2 weeks at six dose levels: 0.01, 0.1, 0.3, 1.5, 3 and 10 mg/kg. The paper describes the monotherapy dose-escalation part (N = 52 patients) of the phase I trial of ivuxolimab. In the dose-escalation cohort, about four fifths of patients were male, and the mean age was 60 years with a range of roughly 23 to 90. Among the roughly 50 dose-escalation patients, about 20 had hepatocellular carcinoma, 15 or so melanoma, 9 renal cell carcinoma and 9 head and neck cancer. The purpose of peripheral TCRbeta sequencing was to test whether ivuxolimab changed TCR sequence diversity and led to clonal T-cell expansion. Partial responses were achieved by three dose-escalation patients, of whom one had hepatocellular carcinoma and two had cutaneous melanoma. Prior anti-PD-1, anti-PD-L1 or anti-CTLA-4 therapy was permitted, and checkpoint inhibitors had been received by about 44% of dose-escalation patients. Study-level results and caveats: At doses from 0.1 to 3.0 mg/kg, clonal expansion was seen in both CD4+ and CD8+ blood T cells between baseline and week 6. In the 0.1-3.0 mg/kg groups, partial responders were among the patients with the lowest normalized peripheral clonal expansion, particularly in CD8+ T cells. On average, CD8+ T cells showed more expanded clones than CD4+ T cells after ivuxolimab. Antigen specificity was not determined for the clonally expanded peripheral T cells. Low levels of normalized T-cell clonal expansion were also seen in some patients who did not respond.

Patients with a history of autoimmune disease or receiving systemic immunosuppression were excluded from the trial. Peripheral blood for TCR sequencing was drawn from every dose cohort at baseline, at cycle 4 day 1 and at cycle 7 day 1. The samples were taken from a phase I, first-in-human, multicenter, open-label dose-escalation trial of ivuxolimab. The trial enrolled adults with locally advanced or metastatic head and neck squamous cell, hepatocellular, melanoma or renal cell carcinoma. Before TCR sequencing, CD4+ T cells and CD8+ T cells from peripheral blood were sorted into separate populations.

The source of this sequence is an adult with an advanced solid tumor such as melanoma, head and neck, liver or kidney cancer. The chain is made from TRBV4-3 and TRBJ2-1; too little of a D gene remains to name it. This specimen was CD4+ or CD8+ T cells sorted from blood, taken in a trial of the OX40 agonist ivuxolimab. The nucleotides are TGCGCCAGCAGCCAAGAGGGTGCAGGCCGTAGCTCCTACAATGAGCAGTTCTTC. Translated, this is CASSQEGAGRSSYNEQFF.